This is a list of T cell receptor beta chains from one sample in a study of shared clonotypes between healthy human individuals. Data came from immunoSEQ multiplex PCR; TCRdb stores just in-frame clones and leaves some out. The table includes approximately 2,000,000 clones, about 93% detected once. The material sequenced was naive CD8+ T cells from PBMCs. The receptors were sampled from a man between 18 and 29 years old in good health. Some clones in this sample may be carry-over from other donors' samples. The CDR3 runs from the conserved cysteine through the conserved F or W. Each record gives: D gene, V gene, J gene, clone size, CDR3 protein, CDR3 DNA. The D gene is left open where the match is weak. Size is omitted from some rows. Given values are once, few, many or a class for expanded clones.

TRBD2	TRBV7-6	TRBJ2-7	-	CASSLTLAGIGNEQYF	TGTGCCAGCAGCTTAACTCTAGCGGGCATAGGGAACGAGCAGTACTTC
-	TRBV7-2	TRBJ2-7	-	CASSLKQGTVREQYF	TGTGCCAGCAGCTTAAAACAGGGTACGGTGCGCGAGCAGTACTTC
-	TRBV5-4	TRBJ1-1	few	CASTTREQLNTEAFF	TGTGCCAGCACTACCAGGGAGCAGCTGAACACTGAAGCTTTCTTT
-	TRBV28	TRBJ2-1	-	CASTEYRDLRYEQFF	TGTGCCAGCACGGAGTACAGGGACCTTAGGTATGAGCAGTTCTTC
TRBD2	TRBV11-2	TRBJ2-3	-	CASSLGLRGSGDTQYF	TGTGCCAGCAGCTTGGGACTACGGGGTTCGGGGGATACGCAGTATTTT
-	TRBV29-1	TRBJ2-7	-	CSVISGMGHEQYF	TGCAGCGTTATATCAGGGATGGGCCACGAGCAGTACTTC
-	TRBV15	TRBJ1-4	-	CATRGGGEKLFF	TGTGCCACCAGGGGGGGTGGCGAAAAACTGTTTTTT
TRBD2	TRBV9	TRBJ2-7	-	CASSPSGGNTYEQYF	TGTGCCAGCAGCCCAAGCGGGGGCAACACCTACGAGCAGTACTTC
-	TRBV7-9	TRBJ1-3	few	CASSFGENTIYF	TGTGCCAGCAGCTTTGGTGAAAACACCATATATTTT
TRBD1	TRBV27	TRBJ2-1	-	CASSLSTGADNEQFF	TGTGCCAGCAGTTTATCGACAGGGGCAGACAATGAGCAGTTCTTC
TRBD1	TRBV4-3	TRBJ1-1	-	CASSHVTGGEDTEAFF	TGCGCCAGCAGCCACGTCACAGGGGGCGAAGACACTGAAGCTTTCTTT
-	TRBV11-2	TRBJ2-1	-	CASSLTEYNEQFF	TGTGCCAGCAGCCTCACAGAGTACAATGAGCAGTTCTTC
-	TRBV7-9	TRBJ2-5	-	CASSLYPLVPETQYF	TGTGCCAGCAGCCTCTACCCCCTAGTCCCAGAGACCCAGTACTTC
-	TRBV5-6	TRBJ2-5	-	CASSLLRGSQETQYF	TGTGCCAGCAGCTTGCTGCGGGGATCCCAAGAGACCCAGTACTTC
TRBD2	TRBV10-3	TRBJ2-3	once	CAIRNTSGYTDTQYF	TGTGCCATCAGGAACACTAGCGGCTACACAGATACGCAGTATTTT